This T cell receptor (beta chain) is drawn from a study of CXCR3-negative and CXCR3-positive naive CD8 T cells. General study findings and limits: CXCR3-negative and CXCR3-positive naive cells shared comparable TRBV-TRBJ usage, but memory cells did not.

The authors made the TRB cDNA libraries by 5' RACE using UMI labels. TCRdb reprocessed the 5' RACE reads and stores each CDR3 protein as one record, lacking DNA. The specimen's table records about 62,000 distinct CDR3 sequences. Triplicate sorts of 300,000 cells per CD8+ subset. Details on this clonotype: The antigen is undetermined.

The CDR3 runs to 13 residues. The receptor was isolated from a human donor in good health. Some clones in this sample may be carry-over from other donors' samples. The genes are TRBV21-1 and TRBJ2-7; the D call from TCRdb, TRBD2, cannot be confirmed without DNA. TRBV21-1 is deemed a pseudogene. Sequencing was performed on naive CXCR3- CD8+ T cells from blood. Subset specified: CD45RO-CCR7+CD27+CD95- naive CD8+ T cells lacking CXCR3 (TNR3-). The CDR3 is CASKAGPLYEQYF.